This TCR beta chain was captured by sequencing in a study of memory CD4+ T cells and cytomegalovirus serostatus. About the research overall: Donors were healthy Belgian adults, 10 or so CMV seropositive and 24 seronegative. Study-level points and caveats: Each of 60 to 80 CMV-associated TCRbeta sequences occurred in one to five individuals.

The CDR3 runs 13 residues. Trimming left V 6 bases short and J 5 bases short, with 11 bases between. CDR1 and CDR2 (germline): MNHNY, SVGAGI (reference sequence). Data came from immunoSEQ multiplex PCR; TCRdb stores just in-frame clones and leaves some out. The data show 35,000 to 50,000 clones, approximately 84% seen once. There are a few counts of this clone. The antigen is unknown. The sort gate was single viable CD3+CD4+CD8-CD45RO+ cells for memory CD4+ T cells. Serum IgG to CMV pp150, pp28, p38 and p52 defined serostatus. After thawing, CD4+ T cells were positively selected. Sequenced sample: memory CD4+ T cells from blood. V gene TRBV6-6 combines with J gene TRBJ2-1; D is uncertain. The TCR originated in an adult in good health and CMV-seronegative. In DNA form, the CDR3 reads TGTGCCAGCAGCCCAAGAGCGAACAATGAGCAGTTCTTC. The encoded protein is CASSPRANNEQFF.